This record concerns one TCR beta chain sequence. Its cognate antigen is unknown. The record originates from a study of shared clonotypes between healthy human individuals. General study points: Sampling involved blood alone; tissue repertoires likely differ. Relative to memory subsets, naive subsets generally showed larger estimated richness.

V gave up 6 bases and J gave up 0 bases; unmatched junction bases: 8. This CDR3 is 16 amino acids long. Germline V gene lookup returns CDR1 SQVTM and CDR2 ANQGSEA. Libraries were prepared by immunoSEQ multiplex PCR; TCRdb keeps only in-frame clonotypes and omits some of them. The data show some 2.3 million clones, more than 80% seen once. Sequencing was carried out using naive CD4+ T cells from PBMCs. Specified subset: CD45RA+ positively selected. This chain uses TRBV29-1 with TRBJ2-2; 9 nucleotides line up with TRBD2. The clonotype originates from a man between 18 and 35 years old in good health. Some clones in this sample may be carry-over from other donors' samples. CDR3 loop: CSVTRAGGANTGELFF. DNA of the CDR3: TGCAGCGTGACGCGAGCGGGAGGTGCGAACACCGGGGAGCTGTTTTTT.